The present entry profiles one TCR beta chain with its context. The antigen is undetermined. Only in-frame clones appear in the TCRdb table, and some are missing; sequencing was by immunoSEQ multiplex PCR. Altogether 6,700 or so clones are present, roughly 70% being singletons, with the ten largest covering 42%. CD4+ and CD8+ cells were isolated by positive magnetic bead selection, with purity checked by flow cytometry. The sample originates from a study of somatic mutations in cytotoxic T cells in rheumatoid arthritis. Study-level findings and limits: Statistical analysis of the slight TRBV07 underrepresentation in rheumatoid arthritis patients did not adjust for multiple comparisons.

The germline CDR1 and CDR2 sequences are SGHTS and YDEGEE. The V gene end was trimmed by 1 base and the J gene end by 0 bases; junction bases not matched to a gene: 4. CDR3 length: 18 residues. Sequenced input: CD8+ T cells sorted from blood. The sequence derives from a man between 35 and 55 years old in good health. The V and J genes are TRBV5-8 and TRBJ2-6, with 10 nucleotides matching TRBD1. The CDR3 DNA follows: TGTGCCAGCAGCTTGCGACAGGGGGCCTTCTCTGGGGCCAACGTCCTGACTTTC. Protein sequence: CASSLRQGAFSGANVLTF.